A selection of T cell receptor beta chains follows, all from one sample in a study of cytomegalovirus exposure and HLA in healthy donors. The data were produced by immunoSEQ multiplex PCR, yet TCRdb's version contains in-frame clones alone and is incomplete. The sample has 150,000 to 200,000 clones, roughly 79% seen once. The sample consisted of PBMCs. Source of these receptors: a male donor in good health and CMV-seropositive. The CDR3 runs from the conserved cysteine through the conserved F or W. A D gene is named only where the DNA matches it firmly. For some rows the clone size is stated as once, few or many, or as a class when expanded; others skip it.

abundance	len	j_gene	d_gene	v_gene	CDR3nt	CDR3aa
NA	14	TRBJ1-4	TRBD1	TRBV6-1	TGTGCCAGCATATTGGACAGGACCAATGAAAAACTGTTTTTT	CASILDRTNEKLFF
NA	14	TRBJ1-2	TRBD1	TRBV2	TGTGCCAGCAGCCGGGGACAGGGTGGAGATGGCTACACCTTC	CASSRGQGGDGYTF
few	15	TRBJ2-7	NA	TRBV9	TGTGCCAGCAGCCCCTCCGGGAACGAGCGCGGCGAGCAGTACTTC	CASSPSGNERGEQYF
NA	12	TRBJ1-4	NA	TRBV30	TGTGCCTGGGGACAGCCGAATGAAAAACTGTTTTTT	CAWGQPNEKLFF
NA	15	TRBJ2-6	NA	TRBV5-8	TGTGCCAGCGGGATTAGGGGAACTGGGGCCAACGTCCTGACTTTC	CASGIRGTGANVLTF
NA	15	TRBJ1-1	NA	TRBV4-1	TGCGCCAGCAGCCTAAGAGGAACAGGCCGAACTGAAGCTTTCTTT	CASSLRGTGRTEAFF
NA	13	TRBJ1-2	NA	TRBV5-4	TGTGCCAGCAGCCAGGACAGTGAGTATGGCTACACCTTC	CASSQDSEYGYTF
NA	16	TRBJ2-3	NA	TRBV6-6	TGTGCCAGCAGTTACGGGCCAGGGGTGGGGGCAGATACGCAGTATTTT	CASSYGPGVGADTQYF
NA	13	TRBJ2-7	TRBD2	TRBV7-3	TGTGCCAGCAGCTTAAGTAGCGGGGATGAGCAGTACTTC	CASSLSSGDEQYF
NA	15	TRBJ1-2	TRBD1	TRBV5-5	TGTGCCAGCAGCTTGGAAGGGACAGGGCCCCCTGGCTACACCTTC	CASSLEGTGPPGYTF
few	18	TRBJ1-3	NA	TRBV15	TGTGCCACCAGCCCCCATCGGGGGGGGATAGGACCTGGAAACACCATATATTTT	CATSPHRGGIGPGNTIYF
NA	13	TRBJ2-5	NA	TRBV30	TGTGCCTGGAGTGCTGACTGGCGGGAGACCCAGTACTTC	CAWSADWRETQYF
NA	13	TRBJ1-1	NA	TRBV2	TGTGCCAGCAGTGATTCAGGGGCGGTGGTCGCTTTCTTT	CASSDSGAVVAFF
NA	15	TRBJ2-3	NA	TRBV7-2	TGTGCCAGCAGCTTAGGGCAGGGCACCACAGATACGCAGTATTTT	CASSLGQGTTDTQYF
once	16	TRBJ2-3	TRBD1	TRBV19	TGTGCCAGTAGTGTAAGGACAGGTATTAGCACAGATACGCAGTATTTT	CASSVRTGISTDTQYF
NA	15	TRBJ1-2	NA	TRBV2	TGTGCCAGCAATCGGGACACCCTCTTTACGGGGGGCTACACCTTC	CASNRDTLFTGGYTF
NA	14	TRBJ1-5	TRBD1	TRBV6-5	TGTGCCAGCAGCAGGACAGGGAGAGGTCAGCCCCAGCATTTT	CASSRTGRGQPQHF
NA	16	TRBJ2-5	TRBD2	TRBV10-2	TGCGCCAGCAGTGAGTCTAGCGGGGGGGCCCTGGAGACCCAGTACTTC	CASSESSGGALETQYF
NA	15	TRBJ2-1	TRBD2	TRBV9	TGTGCCAGCAGCGTCGCTAGCGGGGGGGACAATGAGCAGTTCTTC	CASSVASGGDNEQFF
NA	15	TRBJ1-2	TRBD1	TRBV7-2	TGTGCCAGCAGCCTCCGGACTCCGACAGGGCTGGGCTACACCTTC	CASSLRTPTGLGYTF
NA	14	TRBJ1-1	NA	TRBV2	TGTGCCAGCAGTAATCAACAGGGGAACACTGAAGCTTTCTTT	CASSNQQGNTEAFF
few	15	TRBJ2-1	NA	TRBV18	TGTGCCAGCTCTCCCGACGGCGGGGAATACAATGAGCAGTTCTTC	CASSPDGGEYNEQFF
NA	15	TRBJ2-3	TRBD2	TRBV5-4	TGTGCCAGCAGCTCCGGACTAGCGGGCACAGATACGCAGTATTTT	CASSSGLAGTDTQYF
few	13	TRBJ2-7	TRBD2	TRBV5-1	TGCGCCAGCAGGCGGGGGTTGACCTACGAGCAGTACTTC	CASRRGLTYEQYF
NA	16	TRBJ1-6	NA	TRBV5-1	TGCGCCAGCAGCTTGTGGGGTCCCAGGGAAGGCTCACCCCTCCACTTT	CASSLWGPREGSPLHF
NA	13	TRBJ2-5	NA	TRBV5-1	TGCGCCAGCAGCCAGAATTCTCTGGAGACCCAGTACTTC	CASSQNSLETQYF
few	13	TRBJ2-1	NA	TRBV7-9	TGTGCCAGCAGCACTAGTGGGTACAATGAGCAGTTCTTC	CASSTSGYNEQFF
NA	13	TRBJ2-7	NA	TRBV11-2	TGTGCCAGCAGCTCCACTACAGGTTACGAGCAGTACTTC	CASSSTTGYEQYF
NA	14	TRBJ2-7	TRBD1	TRBV7-2	TGTGCCAGCAGCTTAAGAGGGACAGGATATCGACAGTACTTC	CASSLRGTGYRQYF
NA	11	TRBJ1-1	NA	TRBV2	TGTGCCAGCAACCAGGGGACTGAAGCTTTCTTT	CASNQGTEAFF
NA	15	TRBJ2-7	TRBD1	TRBV6-1	TGTGCCAGCAGTGAGCAGACAGGGGGAGCGGACGAGCAGTACTTC	CASSEQTGGADEQYF
few	18	TRBJ2-1	TRBD2	TRBV4-1	TGCGCCAGCAGCCACCACTCATTGCGGGGGGGGTTCGACAATGAGCAGTTCTTC	CASSHHSLRGGFDNEQFF
NA	13	TRBJ1-1	NA	TRBV4-1	TGCGCCAGCAGCCCACAACCTCGGGGTGAAGCTTTCTTT	CASSPQPRGEAFF
NA	14	TRBJ2-2	TRBD2	TRBV7-3	TGTGCCAGCAGCACCGGGACTAGCACCGGGGAGCTGTTTTTT	CASSTGTSTGELFF
NA	14	TRBJ2-1	NA	TRBV4-3	TGCGCCAGCAGCCAACACGGGACTCCCAATGAGCAGTTCTTC	CASSQHGTPNEQFF
NA	14	TRBJ2-3	NA	TRBV10-3	TGTGCCATCAAAGGGGGGACTACCACAGATACGCAGTATTTT	CAIKGGTTTDTQYF
NA	15	TRBJ2-1	NA	TRBV6-1	TGTGCCAGCAGTGGACTACGAGGGGGGGCCAATGAGCAGTTCTTC	CASSGLRGGANEQFF
NA	15	TRBJ2-3	TRBD2	TRBV7-3	TGTGCCAGCAGCTTAACCGGGGGGAGCACAGATACGCAGTATTTT	CASSLTGGSTDTQYF
NA	14	TRBJ2-5	NA	TRBV7-9	TGTGCCAGCAGCCAAGGGGGGGGCAGAGAGACCCAGTACTTC	CASSQGGGRETQYF
NA	13	TRBJ2-7	NA	TRBV7-6	TGTGCCAGCAGCTTGACAGAGGCCTACGAGCAGTACTTC	CASSLTEAYEQYF
few	14	TRBJ2-3	TRBD2	TRBV25-1	TGTGCCAGCAGTGCTAGCGGGGGCACAGATACGCAGTATTTT	CASSASGGTDTQYF
NA	14	TRBJ1-1	NA	TRBV27	TGTGCCAGCAGTTCTTCCGCGGTTAACACTGAAGCTTTCTTT	CASSSSAVNTEAFF
NA	11	TRBJ2-1	TRBD1	TRBV20-1	TGCAGTGCTAGCAGGGGGAATGAGCAGTTCTTC	CSASRGNEQFF
few	14	TRBJ1-4	TRBD1	TRBV6-1	TGTGCCAGCAGTGGGGACAGGGAAGTTGAAAAACTGTTTTTT	CASSGDREVEKLFF
NA	17	TRBJ2-7	TRBD2	TRBV6-4	TGTGCCAGCAAGGGGCTAGCGGGGGGGCCTAGCTCCTACGAGCAGTACTTC	CASKGLAGGPSSYEQYF
NA	12	TRBJ1-2	NA	TRBV6-5	TGTGCCAGCAGCACCTTCGGGTATGGCTACACCTTC	CASSTFGYGYTF
NA	17	TRBJ2-2	TRBD2	TRBV19	TGTGCCAGTAGTACCCTGACTAGCGGGGGGAACACCGGGGAGCTGTTTTTT	CASSTLTSGGNTGELFF
NA	14	TRBJ1-2	TRBD1	TRBV7-6	TGTGCCAGCAGCACCCGAGGGACAGGGAGTCCATACACCTTC	CASSTRGTGSPYTF